What follows are 9 T cell receptor beta chains derived from one specimen sequenced in a study of blood T cell repertoires in COVID-19. The method was immunoSEQ multiplex PCR; TCRdb's version includes in-frame clones alone and lacks a portion of them. This sample yields 150,000 to 200,000 clones, of which around 85% are seen a single time; roughly 9.2% belongs to the top ten. Sequencing input: peripheral blood. Receptors originate from a woman older than 75 with acute or convalescent COVID-19.

The chain has TRBV6-5 and TRBJ1-2, with D hard to call. CDR3 length: 13 amino acids. CDR1 is MNHEY, CDR2 SVGAGI, per germline. With 6 bases removed from V and 6 bases from J, the gap between germline ends came to 14 bases. CDR3 coding DNA: TGTGCCAGCAGCGTCGGCCTGGAGGATGGCTACACCTTC. It translates to CASSVGLEDGYTF.

The genes are TRBV10-3 and TRBJ1-6; 8 nucleotides align to TRBD1. Germline values: CDR1 ENHRY, CDR2 SYGVKD. The CDR3 extends over 15 amino acids. The V gene end was trimmed by 2 bases and the J gene end by 7 bases; junction bases not matched to a gene: 4. The CDR3 loop reads CAISEGQGDNSPLHF. In DNA form, the CDR3 reads TGTGCCATCAGTGAGGGACAGGGTGACAATTCACCCCTCCACTTT.

This sequence joins TRBV11-2 and TRBJ2-5; 15 positions match TRBD2. The junction had 8 bases not matched to a gene; V was cut back by 2 bases and J by 4 bases. In germline, CDR1 is SGHAT, CDR2 FQNNGV. The CDR3 contains 18 residues. CDR3 sequence reads: CASSLPTWGLAGGETQYF. CDR3 bases: TGTGCCAGCAGCTTACCCACCTGGGGACTAGCGGGGGGAGAGACCCAGTACTTC.

The chain couples TRBV19 to TRBJ1-2, with 7 bases identical to TRBD1. Trimming removed 5 bases from V and 3 bases from J; junction bases left unmatched: 3. The length of the CDR3 is 13 residues. From germline, CDR1 is LNHDA and CDR2 SQIVND (reference sequence). The chain's CDR3 is CASSPTGDYGYTF. The CDR3 DNA reads as TGTGCCAGTAGTCCCACAGGGGACTATGGCTACACCTTC.

V is TRBV6-2 or TRBV6-3 and J is TRBJ2-7; D uncertain. Trimming stripped 6 bases from V and 9 bases from J, with 21 bases between. The CDR3 is 14 amino acids. CDR1 and CDR2 from the germline V gene are MNHEY and SVGEGT. CDR3 loop: CASSETRSLLVQYF. The CDR3 bases are TGTGCCAGCAGCGAGACACGGTCCCTACTTGTGCAGTACTTC.

J is TRBJ1-1 and V is TRBV6-2 or TRBV6-3, with 11 positions matching TRBD1. This CDR3 has 16 residues. J gave up 1 base and V 0 bases, and 1 base lay outside the gene matches. The V gene's germline CDR1 is MNHEY and CDR2 SVGEGT. In DNA, the CDR3 is TGTGCCAGCAGTTACTCTGGGACAGGGGGGAACACTGAAGCTTTCTTT. It is translated as CASSYSGTGGNTEAFF.

The chain links TRBV5-1 to TRBJ2-4; 10 bases line up with TRBD1. The CDR3 is 17 amino acids. V lost 4 bases to trimming and J lost 0 bases; unmatched junction nucleotides: 7. Germline-derived CDR1 and CDR2 are SGHRS and YFSETQ. The CDR3 bases are TGCGCCAGCAGCCCCGACAGGGGGCCCCTAGCCAAAAACATTCAGTACTTC. Amino acid sequence: CASSPDRGPLAKNIQYF.

This clone was recorded only once. The chain carries TRBV3-1 (or the pseudogene TRBV3-2) and TRBJ1-2; 8 nucleotides match TRBD1. The V gene's germline CDR1 is LGHDT and CDR2 YNNKEL (reference sequence). The CDR3 length is 15 residues. The J segment lost 4 bases and the V segment lost 0 bases, leaving 4 bases of the junction unmatched. The CDR3 DNA sequence: TGTGCCAGCAGCCAAGATGGACAGGGAAGCTATGGCTACACCTTC. It codes for CASSQDGQGSYGYTF.

DNA of the CDR3: TGTGCCAGCAGGGCAACTAGCTTTCCTTGCGAGCAGTACTTC. Protein product: CASRATSFPCEQYF. The gene calls are TRBV6-7 and TRBJ2-7; TRBD2 is a possible D gene (6 bases). TRBV6-7 is assigned to the ORF class and has an uncertain function. Trimming pared 6 bases from V and 6 bases from J, leaving 18 bases between. The CDR3 loop spans 14 amino acids.